The TCR beta chain under discussion was sequenced for a study of blood T cell repertoires in COVID-19. About the study: Italy, Spain and the United States were the sources of the convalescent and acute COVID-19 samples. T cells, B-cell-depleted T cells, or PBMCs supplied cDNA or gDNA.

The CDR3 length is 14 residues. CDR1 and CDR2 (germline): MNHNS, SASEGT. Between the trimmed V and J ends, which lost 1 base and 6 bases, there was a span of 13 bases. Assay: immunoSEQ multiplex PCR; the TCRdb copy retains only in-frame clones and omits some. The sample includes 350,000 or so clones, 83% of them seen just once. The chain uses TRBV6-1 and TRBJ2-7, with a possible D match to TRBD2 (6 bases). The sample was peripheral blood. The sequence was collected from a man aged 25 to 40 with active or convalescent COVID-19. CDR3 protein: CASSEGGGVTEQYF. The CDR3 DNA follows: TGTGCCAGCAGTGAAGGGGGAGGAGTTACCGAGCAGTACTTC.